Shown below are 25 T cell receptor beta chains from a single sample sequenced in a study of OX40 agonist ivuxolimab in advanced cancers. Generated by immunoSEQ multiplex PCR, the TCRdb table keeps only in-frame clones and is missing some. Here the sample spans roughly 70,000 clones, over 75% being singletons. The sample consisted of CD4+ or CD8+ T cells sorted from blood, taken in a trial of the OX40 agonist ivuxolimab. These receptors were obtained from an adult with an advanced solid tumor such as melanoma, head and neck, liver or kidney cancer.

The chain couples TRBV7-2 to TRBJ1-6; no reliable D call. This CDR3 has 13 amino acids. The ends were cut back, 1 base at V and 7 bases at J, with 5 bases in the middle. Germline V gives CDR1 SGHTA, CDR2 FQGNSA. The CDR3 DNA is TGTGCCAGCAGCTTAGATCAGAATTCACCCCTCCACTTT. As protein: CASSLDQNSPLHF.

Details on this clone: At one end, the junction sequence differs from germline, possibly due to a read error. The chain joins TRBV6-1 to TRBJ2-3; 8 positions agree with TRBD1. The CDR3 loop spans 15 amino acids. Germline V gene data show CDR1 as MNHNS and CDR2 as SASEGT. In DNA, the CDR3 is TGTGCCAGCAGGTTAATGGCAGGGGGCAGGGATACACAGTATTTT. This gives the protein CASRLMAGGRDTQYF.

CDR3 protein: CASGQGGGYTF. Written as DNA, the CDR3 is TGTGCCAGCGGACAGGGAGGTGGCTACACCTTC. The chain carries TRBV6-5 and TRBJ1-2; the match to TRBD1 covers 8 bases. Germline V gives CDR1 MNHEY, CDR2 SVGAGI. With V trimmed by 8 bases and J by 7 bases, 3 bases remained unmatched. This CDR3 spans 11 amino acids.

This chain joins TRBV7-3 and TRBJ1-1; TRBD1 is a possible D gene (6 bases). This CDR3 comprises 14 residues. Germline lookup yields CDR1 SGHTA and CDR2 FQGTGA. The ends were cut back, 5 bases at V and 8 bases at J, with 18 bases in the middle. As DNA, the CDR3 is TGTGCCAGCAGCCCTCCCGACAGGATCACCGAAGCTTTCTTT. Translation gives CASSPPDRITEAFF.

This clone is medium-sized in the sample. The rearrangement joins TRBV6-5 to TRBJ1-6; no clear D gene. Trimming took off 3 bases at V and 7 bases at J, with 16 bases between the two ends. CDR1 MNHEY and CDR2 SVGAGI come from the germline V gene. The CDR3 is 16 residues long. The CDR3 protein is CASSYSLHPRNSPLHF. The CDR3 coding sequence is TGTGCCAGCAGTTATTCCCTACACCCACGGAATTCACCCCTCCACTTT.

The genes are TRBV28 and TRBJ1-2, with a weak D call TRBD1 (5 bases). The CDR3 spans 11 residues. Germline CDR1 is MDHEN and CDR2 is SYDVKM. Deletions cut 11 bases from V and 4 bases from J, with 11 bases between. The DNA for the CDR3 is TGTGCCGGGGGGGAGCGCTATGGCTACACCTTC. This translates into CAGGERYGYTF.

This clone showed up many times. The chain carries TRBV7-2 and TRBJ2-7; D gene uncertain. Trimming took off 0 bases at V and 4 bases at J, with 7 bases between the two ends. The CDR3 length is 13 residues. CDR1 and CDR2 from the germline V gene are SGHTA and FQGNSA. CDR3 residues: CASSLAVGYEQYF. The CDR3 DNA is TGTGCCAGCAGCTTAGCGGTAGGTTACGAGCAGTACTTC.

This sequence joins TRBV30 and TRBJ2-7; D possibly corresponds to TRBD2 (5 bases). The germline CDR1 and CDR2 sequences are GTSNPN and SVGIG (reference sequence). CDR3 length: 13 amino acids. V dropped 2 bases and J dropped 6 bases, with 14 bases sitting between them. CDR3 DNA sequence: TGTGCCTGGAGTAGAAATCGGGGTACCGAGCAGTACTTC. Its translation is CAWSRNRGTEQYF.

This clone appeared a few times. CDR3 region: CASSLPGANTDTQYF. The CDR3, as DNA: TGTGCCAGCAGCTTGCCGGGGGCGAACACAGATACGCAGTATTTT. V usage is TRBV5-6 and J usage is TRBJ2-3; either TRBD1 or TRBD2 may fit D (6 bases each). V lost 1 base, J lost 2 bases, and 11 bases lay in between. The CDR3 loop spans 15 amino acids. The germline gives CDR1 SGHDT, CDR2 YYEEEE.

The chain carries TRBV10-1 and TRBJ2-3; D call uncertain. The CDR3 is 12 residues long. Per the germline V gene, CDR1 is WNHNN and CDR2 is SYGVQD (reference sequence). Deletions cut 5 bases from V and 2 bases from J, with 5 bases between. The CDR3 bases are TGCGCCAGCAGTCCAACCACAGATACGCAGTATTTT. Its protein is CASSPTTDTQYF.

This rearrangement joins TRBV10-3 to TRBJ2-7; possibly TRBD2 for D (7 bases). The V end was cut by 8 bases, the J end by 7 bases, with 12 bases between. The CDR3 consists of 11 residues. Germline V gene data show CDR1 as ENHRY and CDR2 as SYGVKD. CDR3 protein: CAILRGGEQYF. CDR3 nucleotides: TGTGCCATCCTTAGGGGGGGGGAGCAGTACTTC.

V usage is TRBV6-5 and J usage is TRBJ1-1; 7 nucleotides match TRBD1. Losses at the gene ends were 2 bases for V and 10 bases for J; bases not matched to a gene: 7. Germline V gives CDR1 MNHEY, CDR2 SVGAGI. The length of the CDR3 is 13 residues. This chain's CDR3 is CASSYQTDRVAFF. CDR3 DNA sequence: TGTGCCAGCAGTTACCAAACAGACAGGGTAGCTTTCTTT.

This clone was counted once. The gene calls are TRBV6-1 and TRBJ1-3, with 8 bases aligning to TRBD1. The J segment lost 1 base and the V segment lost 7 bases, leaving 3 bases of the junction unmatched. CDR1 is MNHNS and CDR2 is SASEGT in the germline V gene. The CDR3 has 14 residues. The CDR3 DNA follows: TGTGCCAGCACCACAGGGGGATCTGGAAACACCATATATTTT. Translating gives CASTTGGSGNTIYF.

The gene calls are TRBV5-1 and TRBJ2-7; D not certain. Germline V gene lookup returns CDR1 SGHRS and CDR2 YFSETQ. The CDR3 is 12 amino acids. Trimming took 5 bases from V and 0 from J, leaving 6 bases between them. For the CDR3, the DNA is TGCGCCAGCAGAATAGACTCCTACGAGCAGTACTTC. It translates to CASRIDSYEQYF.

The J gene is TRBJ2-7, the V gene TRBV14; D remains unclear. V lost 1 base and J lost 3, with 7 bases in between. The germline CDR1 and CDR2 sequences are SGHDN and FVKESK. This CDR3 is built from 13 residues. CDR3: CASSQVLGYEQYF. CDR3 coding DNA: TGTGCCAGCAGCCAAGTGTTGGGCTACGAGCAGTACTTC. Based on the CDR3 plus reference TRBV14 and TRBJ2-7, the full variable domain is EAGVTQFPSHSVIEKGQTVTLRCDPISGHDNLYWYRRVMGKEIKFLLHFVKESKQDESGMPNNRFLAERTGGTYSTLKVQPAELEDSGVYFCASSQVLGYEQYFGPGTRLTVT.

The chain joins TRBV10-3 to TRBJ2-5; 8 bases match TRBD1. Germline values: CDR1 ENHRY, CDR2 SYGVKD. This CDR3 comprises 15 residues. V gave up 4 bases and J gave up 5 bases; unmatched junction bases: 9. The CDR3 protein is CAISGTQGARETQYF. Here the CDR3 DNA reads TGTGCCATCAGTGGCACCCAGGGGGCACGGGAGACCCAGTACTTC.

V is TRBV30 and J is TRBJ2-3; D perhaps matches TRBD1 (6 bases). This CDR3 is 13 amino acids long. Germline V gene sequence: CDR1 GTSNPN, CDR2 SVGIG (reference sequence). Deletions cut 2 bases from V and 2 bases from J, with 8 bases between. The CDR3 nucleotides are TGTGCCTGGAGTAGGGGGACCACAGATACGCAGTATTTT. This gives the protein CAWSRGTTDTQYF.

The chain couples TRBV2 to TRBJ2-1; D is unclear. V was trimmed by 4 bases and J by 0 bases, leaving 7 bases between them. CDR1 SNHLY and CDR2 FYNNEI come from the germline V gene. The CDR3 length is 14 residues. CDR3 DNA: TGTGCCAGCAGTGCTTTGAGCTCCTACAATGAGCAGTTCTTC. Translated: CASSALSSYNEQFF.

The CDR3: CASSLGGTGASTEAFF. DNA of the CDR3: TGTGCCAGCAGCTTGGGGGGGACAGGGGCCAGCACTGAAGCTTTCTTT. The rearrangement links TRBV5-6 to TRBJ1-1, with 10 bases lining up with TRBD1. The CDR3 totals 16 residues. Germline CDR1 is SGHDT and CDR2 is YYEEEE. The ends lost 0 bases at V and 4 bases at J; junction bases unmatched: 6.

This clone appeared a single time. The rearrangement links TRBV27 to TRBJ1-5, with TRBD1 as a possible D gene (6 bases). The CDR3 has 16 residues. Germline V gives CDR1 MNHEY, CDR2 SMNVEV (reference sequence). Between the trimmed V and J ends, which lost 5 bases and 3 bases, there was a span of 17 bases. The CDR3 is CASSPLDRLDNQPQHF. The CDR3 bases are TGTGCCAGCAGTCCCCTGGACAGACTAGACAATCAGCCCCAGCATTTT.

The chain combines TRBV5-4 with TRBJ2-7, with 11 bases lining up with TRBD1. The ends lost 0 bases at V and 7 bases at J; junction bases unmatched: 3. The CDR3 sequence is 14 residues long. Looked up from germline, CDR1 is SGHNT and CDR2 is YYREEE (reference sequence). This CDR3 is CASSLGDRGMEQYF. The CDR3 DNA reads TGTGCCAGCAGCTTGGGGGACAGGGGGATGGAGCAGTACTTC.

CDR3 amino acids: CASSLPLMRQGEETQYF. The CDR3 DNA reads as TGTGCCAGCAGCTTACCTCTGATGAGGCAGGGGGAAGAGACCCAGTACTTC. V is TRBV7-8 and J is TRBJ2-5, with 7 bases matching TRBD1. V gave up 2 bases and J gave up 3 bases; unmatched junction bases: 12. This CDR3 has 17 amino acids. Germline assignment: CDR1 SGHVS and CDR2 FQNEAQ.

V usage is TRBV6-5 and J usage is TRBJ2-7, with D uncertain. The V end was cut by 2 bases, the J end by 4 bases, with 9 bases between. CDR1 and CDR2 from the germline V gene are MNHEY and SVGAGI. The CDR3 has 13 residues. CDR3 amino acids: CASSYNIGYEQYF. CDR3 DNA sequence: TGTGCCAGCAGTTACAACATAGGATACGAGCAGTACTTC.

This clone was seen more than once but under ten times. The gene calls are TRBV21-1 and TRBJ2-3; TRBD2 is the table's D call, not checked against the DNA. TRBV21-1 is listed as a pseudogene. This CDR3 region has 13 residues. In nucleotides, the CDR3 is TGTGCCAGCAGCACAGGGACTACGGGTACGCAGTATTTT. It is translated as CASSTGTTGTQYF.

This chain connects TRBV7-9 to TRBJ2-7; D gene unclear. Trimming took 3 bases from V and 4 from J, leaving 7 bases between them. From germline, CDR1 is SEHNR and CDR2 FQNEAQ (reference sequence). This CDR3 region has 12 residues. The CDR3 loop reads CASSFEGYEQYF. Written as DNA, the CDR3 is TGTGCCAGCAGCTTTGAAGGGTACGAGCAGTACTTC. Combining the CDR3 with reference TRBV7-9 and TRBJ2-7 gives the whole variable domain DTGVSQNPRHKITKRGQNVTFRCDPISEHNRLYWYRQTLGQGPEFLTYFQNEAQLEKSRLLSDRFSAERPKGSFSTLEIQRTEQGDSAMYLCASSFEGYEQYFGPGTRLTVT.